A single sample gave rise to the 30 T cell receptor beta chains below, sequenced in a study of cytomegalovirus exposure and HLA in healthy donors. The PCR made use of 60 Vbeta and 13 Jbeta primers. Here immunoSEQ multiplex PCR was the method, and the copy in TCRdb shows in-frame clones only, minus some. The sample lists about 190,000 clones; about four fifths were seen once. Source material: PBMCs. The receptor set was obtained from a man in his forties in good health and CMV-seropositive.

The chain recombines TRBV2 with TRBJ1-3; D is unresolved. The CDR3 totals 15 residues. Germline loops: CDR1 SNHLY, CDR2 FYNNEI. The ends were cut back, 6 bases at V and 2 bases at J, with 14 bases in the middle. The CDR3 is CASSAIPGAGNTIYF. In nucleotides, the CDR3 is TGTGCCAGCAGCGCTATTCCCGGGGCTGGAAACACCATATATTTT.

This chain connects TRBV11-3 to TRBJ1-6; D possibly corresponds to TRBD1 (5 bases). Trimming cost V 1 base and J 6 bases, with 16 bases left between them. This CDR3 region has 17 residues. Germline V gives CDR1 SGHNT, CDR2 YENEEA. CDR3 DNA: TGTGCCAGCAGCTTAGTTTCTCCGCACGGGGGTAATTCACCCCTCCACTTT. It translates to CASSLVSPHGGNSPLHF.

The chain couples TRBV6-5 to TRBJ2-4; tentative D call: TRBD2 (6 bases). Germline V gene sequence: CDR1 MNHEY, CDR2 SVGAGI. This CDR3 is built from 13 residues. V was pared by 5 bases and J by 8 bases, with 13 bases between. The CDR3 is CASSLRSGDIQYF. The DNA of the CDR3 is TGTGCCAGCAGTCTCCGATCGGGGGACATTCAGTACTTC.

This sequence joins TRBV5-4 and TRBJ2-2; D might be TRBD2 (6 bases). Germline V gene data show CDR1 as SGHNT and CDR2 as YYREEE (reference sequence). The V gene lost 4 bases and the J gene lost 3 bases, with 13 bases spanning the gap. The CDR3 is 15 amino acids. CDR3 in DNA: TGTGCCAGCAGCCCTGTGGGGGAGGACACCGGGGAGCTGTTTTTT. It specifies CASSPVGEDTGELFF. The full variable domain, in which reference TRBV5-4 and TRBJ2-2 provide the parts outside the CDR3, is ETGVTQSPTHLIKTRGQQVTLRCSSQSGHNTVSWYQQALGQGPQFIFQYYREEENGRGNFPPRFSGLQFPNYSSELNVNALELDDSALYLCASSPVGEDTGELFFGEGSRLTVL.

In nucleotides, the CDR3 is TGTGCTAGTGGTCGTGGGGGGAGGAACACTGAAGCTTTCTTT. This translates into CASGRGGRNTEAFF. The chain recombines TRBV12-5 with TRBJ1-1; tentatively, D is TRBD1 (5 bases). CDR1 and CDR2 from the germline V gene are LGHNT and FRNRAP. The V and J ends lost 5 bases and 1 base respectively, with 11 bases between them. The CDR3 runs 14 residues.

The chain has TRBV5-1 and TRBJ1-1, with D tentatively TRBD1 (5 bases). CDR3 length: 14 residues. CDR1 SGHRS and CDR2 YFSETQ come from the germline V gene. Trimming pared 3 bases from V and 6 bases from J, leaving 15 bases between. CDR3 protein: CASSSTAGKSEAFF. The CDR3 DNA is TGCGCCAGCAGCTCCACGGCAGGGAAGTCTGAAGCTTTCTTT.

This clone was counted a single time. The chain combines TRBV7-2 with TRBJ2-7; TRBD1 aligns across 11 bases. Trimming at V came to 0 bases and at J to 5 bases, leaving 3 bases not matched to a gene. Germline V gene lookup returns CDR1 SGHTA and CDR2 FQGNSA. The CDR3 totals 15 residues. CDR3 DNA: TGTGCCAGCAGCTTAGCTCGGACAGGGGGCCACGAGCAGTACTTC. Translating it yields CASSLARTGGHEQYF.

This clone is a singleton in its sample. This chain joins TRBV19 and TRBJ1-5; no clear D. This CDR3 is built from 13 residues. The germline CDR1 and CDR2 sequences are LNHDA and SQIVND (reference sequence). Between the trimmed V and J ends, which lost 5 bases and 5 bases, there was a span of 10 bases. CDR3 sequence (DNA): TGTGCCAGTAGTTTGAAACGGGATCAGCCCCAGCATTTT. Residues: CASSLKRDQPQHF. Full variable domain (outside the CDR3, taken from reference TRBV19 and TRBJ1-5): DGGITQSPKYLFRKEGQNVTLSCEQNLNHDAMYWYRQDPGQGLRLIYYSQIVNDFQKGDIAEGYSVSREKKESFPLTVTSAQKNPTAFYLCASSLKRDQPQHFGDGTRLSIL.

The chain combines TRBV19 with TRBJ2-2, with D maybe TRBD1 (5 bases). Germline CDR1 LNHDA, CDR2 SQIVND (reference sequence). CDR3 length: 16 amino acids. Trimming removed 8 bases from V and 3 bases from J, with 19 bases in between. The CDR3 region is CASLPSQGQHTGELFF. CDR3 DNA sequence: TGTGCCAGTCTCCCTTCCCAGGGCCAGCACACCGGGGAGCTGTTTTTT.

This clone was seen just once. This chain joins TRBV15 and TRBJ2-3, with 11 bases lining up with TRBD2. V trimming: 2 bases; J trimming: 4 bases; junction bases outside the gene matches: 5. The germline gives CDR1 LNHNV, CDR2 YYDKDF (reference sequence). The CDR3 length is 16 residues. The CDR3 loop is CATSRNRGLAADTQYF. The CDR3, as DNA: TGTGCCACCAGCAGAAATCGGGGACTAGCGGCAGATACGCAGTATTTT. Based on the CDR3 plus reference TRBV15 and TRBJ2-3, the full variable domain is DAMVIQNPRYQVTQFGKPVTLSCSQTLNHNVMYWYQQKSSQAPKLLFHYYDKDFNNEADTPDNFQSRRPNTSFCFLDIRSPGLGDTAMYLCATSRNRGLAADTQYFGPGTRLTVL.

This chain joins TRBV25-1 and TRBJ2-7, with TRBD1 as a possible D gene (5 bases). Trimming stripped 5 bases from V and 5 bases from J, with 13 bases between. Germline V gene sequence: CDR1 MGHDK, CDR2 SYGVNS. There are 13 residues in the CDR3. CDR3 DNA: TGTGCCAGCAGTCTCCCTGGGGCCCACGAGCAGTACTTC. This translates into CASSLPGAHEQYF.

The V call is TRBV25-1, the J call TRBJ2-5; TRBD2 is a possible D gene (6 bases). The CDR3 covers 14 residues. Between the trimmed V and J ends, which lost 6 bases and 1 base, there was a span of 12 bases. CDR1 is MGHDK and CDR2 is SYGVNS in the germline V gene. In DNA, the CDR3 is TGTGCCAGCAGGGGGGGACGCTTCCAAGAGACCCAGTACTTC. It codes for CASRGGRFQETQYF. Supplemented by reference TRBV25-1 and TRBJ2-5, the full variable domain reads EADIYQTPRYLVIGTGKKITLECSQTMGHDKMYWYQQDPGMELHLIHYSYGVNSTEKGDLSSESTVSRIRTEHFPLTLESARPSHTSQYLCASRGGRFQETQYFGPGTRLLVL.

The genes are TRBV12-5 and TRBJ2-3; D possibly corresponds to TRBD2 (6 bases). Germline-derived CDR1 and CDR2 are LGHNT and FRNRAP. CDR3 length equals 13 residues. Trimming shortened V by 5 bases and J by 1 base, and 7 bases separated the two germline ends. Here the CDR3 DNA reads TGTGCTAGTGGTGCTAGCGGCACAGATACGCAGTATTTT. This encodes CASGASGTDTQYF.

The genes are TRBV5-1 and TRBJ1-1; maybe TRBD1 (6 bases). V lost 0 bases to trimming and J lost 1 base, with 10 bases between them. The CDR3 is made up of 15 amino acids. CDR1 is SGHRS and CDR2 is YFSETQ in the germline V gene. Here the CDR3 DNA reads TGCGCCAGCAGCTTGGCAGGGGCGAGGAACACTGAAGCTTTCTTT. Its translation: CASSLAGARNTEAFF.

The genes are TRBV27 and TRBJ1-2, with D possibly being TRBD1 (5 bases). CDR1 and CDR2 (germline): MNHEY, SMNVEV (reference sequence). The CDR3 runs 13 residues. Trimming cost V 6 bases and J 6 bases, with 14 bases left between them. The CDR3, as DNA: TGTGCCAGCAGCCTCGGGGGGTCCCATGGCTACACCTTC. Translation gives CASSLGGSHGYTF.

This clone was observed a few times. This chain uses TRBV30 with TRBJ1-2; 7 bases match TRBD1. CDR1 and CDR2 from the germline V gene are GTSNPN and SVGIG (reference sequence). Trimming at V came to 2 bases and at J to 5 bases, leaving 8 bases not matched to a gene. There are 14 residues in the CDR3. CDR3 nucleotides: TGTGCCTGGAGTAGGGACAGCACCTTATATGGCTACACCTTC. Its translation is CAWSRDSTLYGYTF.

The chain links TRBV9 to TRBJ2-3; D unclear. The ends were cut back, 4 bases at V and 0 bases at J, with 12 bases in the middle. The CDR3 runs 15 residues. The germline V gene encodes CDR1 SGDLS and CDR2 YYNGEE. The DNA for the CDR3 is TGTGCCAGCAGCCCCCACGTCAGTAGCACAGATACGCAGTATTTT. Its protein product is CASSPHVSSTDTQYF.

This rearrangement joins TRBV5-4 to TRBJ1-4, with D perhaps matching TRBD1 (5 bases). The V and J ends lost 3 bases and 7 bases respectively, with 13 bases between them. From germline, CDR1 is SGHNT and CDR2 YYREEE (reference sequence). This CDR3 contains 14 residues. The CDR3 region has the DNA TGTGCCAGCAGCTCGACAGACGGTAGTGAAAAACTGTTTTTT. Its protein product is CASSSTDGSEKLFF.

V usage is TRBV5-1 and J usage is TRBJ1-1; the D is unclear. Between the trimmed V and J ends, which lost 0 bases and 8 bases, there was a span of 11 bases. Germline CDR1 is SGHRS and CDR2 is YFSETQ. The CDR3 sequence is 13 residues long. CDR3 nucleotides: TGCGCCAGCAGCTTGGGAGCCAACCCAGAAGCTTTCTTT. It yields the protein CASSLGANPEAFF.

Turning to this clone: This sample includes further DNA sequences coding for the same CDR3. The chain links TRBV18 to TRBJ1-1; possibly TRBD1 for D (6 bases). Looked up from germline, CDR1 is KGHSH and CDR2 is LQKENI. This CDR3 region has 11 residues. V was trimmed by 4 bases and J by 8 bases, leaving 8 bases between them. The CDR3 DNA sequence: TGTGCCAGCTCACTCGACAGGGAAGCTTTCTTT. Residues: CASSLDREAFF.

The rearrangement uses TRBV10-3 and TRBJ2-7, with 9 bases aligning to TRBD2. From germline, CDR1 is ENHRY and CDR2 SYGVKD. This CDR3 region has 14 residues. The V gene end was trimmed by 6 bases and the J gene end by 1 base; junction bases not matched to a gene: 4. In DNA form, the CDR3 reads TGTGCCATCAGGGGACTAGCCGCGTCCTACGAGCAGTACTTC. This translates into CAIRGLAASYEQYF.

As DNA, the CDR3 is TGTGCCAGCAGGGGAGGGGGGCTCGGAAACACCATATATTTT. Translation: CASRGGGLGNTIYF. The J gene is TRBJ1-3, the V gene TRBV28; D is perhaps TRBD1 (6 bases). Trimming left V 6 bases short and J 4 bases short, with 13 bases between. CDR3 length: 14 residues. CDR1 is MDHEN and CDR2 is SYDVKM in the germline V gene.

The J gene is TRBJ1-2, the V gene TRBV7-2; TRBD1 matches 8 bases. The CDR3 runs to 15 residues. V lost 5 bases to trimming and J lost 5 bases; unmatched junction nucleotides: 10. The germline V gene encodes CDR1 SGHTA and CDR2 FQGNSA. The CDR3 loop is CASSPRQGLRYGYTF. CDR3 in DNA: TGTGCCAGCAGCCCCCGACAGGGGCTACGGTATGGCTACACCTTC.

The table lists this clone with a few counts. This rearrangement joins TRBV2 to TRBJ2-7; D possibly corresponds to TRBD1 (6 bases). Trimming pared 6 bases from V and 2 bases from J, leaving 11 bases between. The CDR3 covers 13 residues. CDR1 and CDR2 (germline): SNHLY, FYNNEI. CDR3 nucleotide sequence: TGTGCCAGCAGCCGGACAGCAACCTACGAGCAGTACTTC. Amino acid sequence: CASSRTATYEQYF.

The chain has TRBV28 and TRBJ2-7; tentative D call: TRBD1 (5 bases). The V end was cut by 7 bases, the J end by 2 bases, with 15 bases between. Per germline, CDR1 MDHEN and CDR2 SYDVKM. The CDR3 consists of 14 residues. CDR3 bases: TGTGCCAGCACCCGAAAGGGGTCGACCTACGAGCAGTACTTC. Its translation is CASTRKGSTYEQYF.

About this clone: The same CDR3 also results from other DNA sequences found in this sample. The chain has TRBV6-1 and TRBJ1-1, with 7 bases aligning to TRBD1. V gave up 0 bases and J gave up 4 bases; unmatched junction bases: 2. Germline CDR1 is MNHNS and CDR2 is SASEGT. The CDR3 totals 14 residues. The CDR3 loop reads CASSEAGGFTEAFF. For the CDR3, the DNA is TGTGCCAGCAGTGAAGCAGGGGGCTTCACTGAAGCTTTCTTT.

This sequence joins TRBV5-5 and TRBJ1-2; D not resolved. V lost 3 bases and J 5 bases, leaving 23 bases between the germline ends. The CDR3 is 17 residues long. The germline V gene encodes CDR1 SGHKS and CDR2 YYEKEE (reference sequence). The CDR3, as DNA: TGTGCCAGCAGCTCTAGCTCGCCCCAGGCCGCTCGGTATGGCTACACCTTC. Translation: CASSSSSPQAARYGYTF.

The J gene is TRBJ2-7, the V gene TRBV19; 7 bases match TRBD1. CDR1 LNHDA and CDR2 SQIVND come from the germline V gene (reference sequence). The CDR3 has 13 residues. J was trimmed by 4 bases and V by 5 bases; bases with no gene match: 5. CDR3 sequence (DNA): TGTGCCAGTAGTCCCCGACAGGGTTACGAGCAGTACTTC. The encoded protein is CASSPRQGYEQYF.

This sequence joins TRBV6-6 and TRBJ2-1; a possible D gene is TRBD1 (6 bases). V was trimmed by 4 bases and J by 5 bases, leaving 15 bases between them. The germline V gene has CDR1 MNHNY and CDR2 SVGAGI (reference sequence). CDR3 size: 15 residues. The CDR3 protein is CASSFTGHGDNEQFF. The CDR3 nucleotides read TGTGCCAGCAGTTTCACGGGACATGGCGACAATGAGCAGTTCTTC.

This chain uses TRBV7-6 with TRBJ1-1; D is unclear. CDR3 length: 16 residues. V lost 5 bases to trimming and J lost 2 bases, with 18 bases between them. Germline V gene lookup returns CDR1 SGHVS and CDR2 FNYEAQ. The CDR3 is CASSAGRTGSNTEAFF. CDR3 DNA: TGTGCCAGCAGCGCCGGCCGAACGGGAAGTAACACTGAAGCTTTCTTT.